Given below is one T cell receptor beta chain in context. Antigen unknown. These data originate in a study of tumor-infiltrating lymphocytes in primary liver carcinoma. Study at large: The study obtained roughly 3.5 to 7.5 million productive TCRbeta reads per sample, similar across tissue types. Study results and caveats: Samples were bulk unsorted, so CD4+ and CD8+ repertoires were not compared.

Constant-region priming of approximately 500 ng total RNA yielded TCR beta cDNA. Generation of the TCR beta libraries relied on three nested multiplex PCR rounds using slightly modified ARM-PCR. Amplification in the first two PCR rounds was performed using TRBV1-TRBV30 forward primers and a C-beta reverse primer for approximately 10 cycles each. TCRdb recomputed calls from the multiplex PCR reads with MiXCR, one row per CDR3 protein. Of approximately 330,000 distinct CDR3 sequences in the sample, 65% were seen once. Blood RNA was derived from unsorted whole blood, and germline DNA was extracted too. The V gene lost 9 bases and the J gene lost 5 bases, with 16 bases spanning the gap. This CDR3 has 13 amino acids. CDR1 and CDR2 (germline): SGHAT, FQDESV (reference sequence).

This TCR was recovered from a middle-aged man with primary liver carcinoma and hepatitis B virus infection. The sequencing input was peripheral blood. V is TRBV11-1 and J is TRBJ2-5; D assignment may be TRBD1 or TRBD2 (5 bases each). The CDR3 nucleotides are TGTGCCAGGAGCACGGACGGGGCGGAGACCCAGTACTTC. Encoded protein: CARSTDGAETQYF.